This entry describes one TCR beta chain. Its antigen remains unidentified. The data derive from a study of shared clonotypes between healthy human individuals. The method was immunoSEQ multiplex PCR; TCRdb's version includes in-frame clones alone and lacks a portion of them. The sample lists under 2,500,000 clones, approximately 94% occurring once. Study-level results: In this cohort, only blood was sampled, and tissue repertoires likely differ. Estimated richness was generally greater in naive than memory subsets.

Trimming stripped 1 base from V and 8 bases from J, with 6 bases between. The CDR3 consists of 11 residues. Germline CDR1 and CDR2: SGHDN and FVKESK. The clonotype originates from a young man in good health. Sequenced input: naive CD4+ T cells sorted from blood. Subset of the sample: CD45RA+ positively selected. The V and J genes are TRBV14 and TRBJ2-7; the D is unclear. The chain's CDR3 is CASSQGFQQYF. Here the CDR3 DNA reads TGTGCCAGCAGCCAAGGTTTCCAGCAGTACTTC.